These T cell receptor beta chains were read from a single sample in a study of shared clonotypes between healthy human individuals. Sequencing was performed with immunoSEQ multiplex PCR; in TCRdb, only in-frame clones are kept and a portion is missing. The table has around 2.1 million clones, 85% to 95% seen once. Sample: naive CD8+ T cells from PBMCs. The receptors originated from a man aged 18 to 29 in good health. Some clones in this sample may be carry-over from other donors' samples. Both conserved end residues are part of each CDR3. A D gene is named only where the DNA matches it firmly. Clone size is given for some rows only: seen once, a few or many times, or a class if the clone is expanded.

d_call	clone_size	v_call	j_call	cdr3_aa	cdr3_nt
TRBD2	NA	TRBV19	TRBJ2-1	CASTPGLAGREQFF	TGTGCCAGTACCCCGGGACTAGCGGGGCGTGAGCAGTTCTTC
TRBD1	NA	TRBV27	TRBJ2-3	CASSFSGTGYVSPSDTQYF	TGTGCCAGCAGTTTCTCCGGGACAGGGTATGTCTCACCTTCAGATACGCAGTATTTT
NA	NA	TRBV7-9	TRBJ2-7	CASSQGPPRSYEQYF	TGTGCCAGCAGCCAGGGCCCGCCGCGCTCCTACGAGCAGTACTTC
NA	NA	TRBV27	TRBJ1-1	CASSLSRTANTEAFF	TGTGCCAGCAGTTTATCGAGGACGGCGAACACTGAAGCTTTCTTT
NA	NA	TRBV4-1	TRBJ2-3	CASSLVGDGTQYF	TGCGCCAGCAGCCTAGTAGGGGACGGTACGCAGTATTTT
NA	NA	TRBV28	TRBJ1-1	CASSPSTEAFF	TGTGCCAGCAGTCCCTCGACTGAAGCTTTCTTT
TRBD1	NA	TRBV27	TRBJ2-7	CASSLGFGTGVDYEQYF	TGTGCCAGCAGTTTGGGCTTTGGGACAGGGGTTGACTACGAGCAGTACTTC
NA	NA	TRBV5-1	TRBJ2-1	CASSLRLAADPYNEQFF	TGCGCCAGCAGCTTGCGTTTAGCGGCCGATCCGTACAATGAGCAGTTCTTC
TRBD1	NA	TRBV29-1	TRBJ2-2	CSVGQVNTGELFF	TGCAGCGTGGGACAGGTGAACACCGGGGAGCTGTTTTTT
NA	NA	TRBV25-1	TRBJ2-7	CASSELGYEQYF	TGTGCCAGCAGTGAATTAGGCTACGAGCAGTACTTC
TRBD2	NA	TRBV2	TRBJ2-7	CASILAGGPYEQYF	TGTGCCAGCATCTTGGCGGGAGGGCCCTACGAGCAGTACTTC
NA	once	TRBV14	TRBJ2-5	CASSHGLWETQYF	TGTGCCAGCAGCCACGGACTATGGGAGACCCAGTACTTC
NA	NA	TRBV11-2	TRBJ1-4	CASTSRSATNEKLFF	TGTGCCAGCACCTCTAGGAGCGCAACTAATGAAAAACTGTTTTTT
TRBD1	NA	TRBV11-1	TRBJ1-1	CASSSNDRADAFF	TGTGCCAGCAGCTCGAACGACAGGGCTGACGCTTTCTTT
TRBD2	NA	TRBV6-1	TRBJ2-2	CASSEVQGLLAGLTGELFF	TGTGCCAGCAGTGAAGTACAGGGTTTGCTAGCGGGACTCACCGGGGAGCTGTTTTTT
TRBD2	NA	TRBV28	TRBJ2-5	CASSPWREGRETQYF	TGTGCCAGCAGTCCGTGGCGGGAGGGACGAGAGACCCAGTACTTC
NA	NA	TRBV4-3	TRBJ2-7	CASSQDRGGSYEQYF	TGCGCCAGCAGCCAAGACAGGGGTGGATCCTACGAGCAGTACTTC
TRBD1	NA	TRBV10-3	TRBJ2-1	CAISERGTGEGNEQFF	TGTGCCATCAGTGAAAGGGGGACAGGGGAGGGCAATGAGCAGTTCTTC
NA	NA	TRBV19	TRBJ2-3	CASSIGPDTQYF	TGTGCCAGTAGTATTGGGCCAGATACGCAGTATTTT
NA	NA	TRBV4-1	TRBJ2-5	CASSHPGTIGRETQYF	TGCGCCAGCAGCCACCCCGGGACCATAGGCAGAGAGACCCAGTACTTC
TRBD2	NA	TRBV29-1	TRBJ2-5	CSVEDRSLAGKSQETQYF	TGCAGCGTTGAAGATCGTTCGCTAGCGGGAAAGAGTCAAGAGACCCAGTACTTC
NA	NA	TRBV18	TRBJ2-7	CASSPAGFSYEQYF	TGTGCCAGCTCACCGGCGGGATTCTCGTACGAGCAGTACTTC
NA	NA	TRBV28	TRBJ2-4	CASSPGRGLGDIQYF	TGTGCCAGCAGCCCGGGACGGGGGCTCGGAGACATTCAGTACTTC
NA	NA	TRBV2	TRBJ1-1	CASSDGRLNTEAFF	TGTGCCAGCAGTGACGGCCGGTTGAACACTGAAGCTTTCTTT
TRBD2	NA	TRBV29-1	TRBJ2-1	CSVEGRLAGDLVSYNEQFF	TGCAGCGTTGAAGGACGGCTAGCGGGAGATTTAGTCTCCTACAATGAGCAGTTCTTC
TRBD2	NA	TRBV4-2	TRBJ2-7	CASSQRTSGASYEQYF	TGTGCTAGCAGCCAACGGACTAGCGGGGCTTCCTACGAGCAGTACTTC
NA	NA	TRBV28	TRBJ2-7	CASRPGRWGYEQYF	TGTGCCAGCAGGCCAGGGCGGTGGGGTTACGAGCAGTACTTC
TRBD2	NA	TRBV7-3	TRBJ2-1	CASSQSGIPYNEQFF	TGTGCCAGCAGCCAAAGCGGGATACCTTACAATGAGCAGTTCTTC
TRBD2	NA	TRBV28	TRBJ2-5	CASESMHVARREGRYQETQYF	TGTGCCAGCGAGTCCATGCATGTAGCTCGGCGGGAGGGCCGGTACCAAGAGACCCAGTACTTC
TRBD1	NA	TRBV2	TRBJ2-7	CASRRTGEGPYEQYF	TGTGCCAGCAGGAGGACAGGGGAGGGCCCCTACGAGCAGTACTTC
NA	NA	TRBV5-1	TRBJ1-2	CASSLGWSNYGYTF	TGCGCCAGCAGCTTGGGATGGTCTAACTATGGCTACACCTTC
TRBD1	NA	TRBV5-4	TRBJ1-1	CASSLVQGDTEAFF	TGTGCCAGCAGCTTGGTACAGGGGGACACTGAAGCTTTCTTT
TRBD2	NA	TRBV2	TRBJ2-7	CASSESSGGSYEQYF	TGTGCCAGCAGTGAATCGTCGGGGGGCTCCTACGAGCAGTACTTC
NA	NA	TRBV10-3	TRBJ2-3	CATRTGTGWDTQYF	TGTGCCACGCGCACCGGGACTGGGTGGGATACGCAGTATTTT
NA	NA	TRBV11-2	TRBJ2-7	CASSLGSGRAYEQYF	TGTGCCAGCAGCTTAGGTTCCGGCAGAGCCTACGAGCAGTACTTC
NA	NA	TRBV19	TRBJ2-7	CASTLGGAGEQYF	TGTGCCAGTACCCTGGGGGGGGCCGGGGAGCAGTACTTC
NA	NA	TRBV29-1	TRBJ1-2	CSVQLGQINYGYTF	TGCAGCGTACAACTTGGACAAATAAACTATGGCTACACCTTC
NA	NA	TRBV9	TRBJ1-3	CASSVDYRDLSGNTIYF	TGTGCCAGCAGCGTCGACTACAGGGACCTATCTGGAAACACCATATATTTT
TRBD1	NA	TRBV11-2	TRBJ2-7	CASSPRTGNYEQYF	TGTGCCAGCAGCCCGAGGACAGGTAACTACGAGCAGTACTTC
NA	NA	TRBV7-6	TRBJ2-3	CASSLAGDRIADTQYF	TGTGCCAGCAGCTTAGCCGGGGATAGGATAGCAGATACGCAGTATTTT
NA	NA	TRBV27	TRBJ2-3	CAKNAGNQDRKSTDTQYF	TGTGCCAAGAACGCGGGAAACCAGGACCGGAAAAGCACAGATACGCAGTATTTT
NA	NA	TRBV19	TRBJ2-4	CASSWAVSRGIQYF	TGTGCCAGTAGTTGGGCCGTGAGTCGGGGCATTCAGTACTTC
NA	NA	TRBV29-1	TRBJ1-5	CSALTVSNQPQHF	TGCAGCGCATTGACAGTGAGCAATCAGCCCCAGCATTTT
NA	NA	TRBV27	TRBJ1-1	CASSLGGVLNTEAFF	TGTGCCAGCAGTTTGGGAGGGGTATTAAACACTGAAGCTTTCTTT
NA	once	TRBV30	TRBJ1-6	CAWSDSVRGTPLHF	TGTGCCTGGAGTGATTCCGTCAGAGGGACACCCCTCCACTTT
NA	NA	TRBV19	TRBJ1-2	CASSWRENIDGYTF	TGTGCCAGTAGTTGGAGGGAGAACATCGATGGCTACACCTTC
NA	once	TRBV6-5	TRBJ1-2	CASRPTPLSEGYTF	TGTGCCAGCAGACCAACCCCGTTGAGTGAGGGCTACACCTTC
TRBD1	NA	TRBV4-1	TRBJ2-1	CASSPMSGQGAREQFF	TGCGCCAGCAGCCCCATGTCTGGACAGGGGGCGCGGGAGCAGTTCTTC
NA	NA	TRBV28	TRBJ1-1	CASSLSDSTEAFF	TGTGCCAGCAGTTTATCCGACAGCACTGAAGCTTTCTTT
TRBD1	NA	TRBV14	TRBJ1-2	CASSTRDRGFYGYTF	TGTGCCAGCAGCACCCGGGACAGGGGATTCTATGGCTACACCTTC
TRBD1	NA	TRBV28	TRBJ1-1	CASSFTDRGLHMNTEAFF	TGTGCCAGCAGTTTTACGGACAGGGGGCTTCACATGAACACTGAAGCTTTCTTT
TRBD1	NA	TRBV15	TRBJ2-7	CATSPKDRGLFRYF	TGTGCCACCAGCCCGAAGGACAGGGGTCTCTTCAGGTACTTC
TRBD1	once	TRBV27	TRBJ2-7	CASSLVTDRGTYEQYF	TGTGCCAGCAGTTTGGTGACGGACAGGGGTACCTACGAGCAGTACTTC